This T cell receptor (beta chain) is drawn from a study of blood T cell repertoires in COVID-19. Germline CDR1 and CDR2: KGHDR and SFDVKD. The CDR3 covers 13 residues. V was pared by 4 bases and J by 2 bases, with 7 bases between. Data came from immunoSEQ multiplex PCR; TCRdb stores just in-frame clones and leaves some out. This sample yields more than 200,000 clones, of which around 90% are seen a single time; around 1.4% belongs to the top ten. This sequence joins TRBV24-1 and TRBJ1-1; the D gene is possibly TRBD1 (5 bases). This sequence originates from an elderly man with acute or convalescent COVID-19. The sample taken for sequencing was peripheral blood. CDR3 bases: TGTGCCACCAGTGAGGGGACTAACACTGAAGCTTTCTTT. Its protein product is CATSEGTNTEAFF.